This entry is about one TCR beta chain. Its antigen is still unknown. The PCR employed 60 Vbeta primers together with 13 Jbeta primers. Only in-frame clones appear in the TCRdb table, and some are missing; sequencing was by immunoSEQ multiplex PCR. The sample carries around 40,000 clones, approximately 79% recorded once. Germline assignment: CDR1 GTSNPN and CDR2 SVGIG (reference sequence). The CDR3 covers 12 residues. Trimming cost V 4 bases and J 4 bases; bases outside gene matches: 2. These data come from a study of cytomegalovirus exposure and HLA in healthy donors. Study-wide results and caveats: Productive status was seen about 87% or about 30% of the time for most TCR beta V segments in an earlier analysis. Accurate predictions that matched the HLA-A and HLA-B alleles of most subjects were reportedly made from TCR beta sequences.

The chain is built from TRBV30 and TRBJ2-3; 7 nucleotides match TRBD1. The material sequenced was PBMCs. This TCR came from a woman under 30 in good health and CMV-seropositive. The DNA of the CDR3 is TGTGCCTGGAACAGGGGCCCAGATACGCAGTATTTT. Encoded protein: CAWNRGPDTQYF.